The 32 T cell receptor beta chains presented below share a single source sample, sequenced in a study of blood T cell repertoires in COVID-19. Profiling relied on immunoSEQ multiplex PCR, and the TCRdb table lists in-frame clones only, not all of them. The table includes fewer than 110,000 clones, over 75% detected once. Input material: peripheral blood. The origin of the receptors is a woman in her twenties or thirties with acute or convalescent COVID-19.

The rearrangement links TRBV30 to TRBJ1-6; TRBD1 is a possible D gene (5 bases). Germline-derived CDR1 and CDR2 are GTSNPN and SVGIG (reference sequence). V was clipped by 0 bases and J by 9 bases, with 12 bases between them. CDR3 length equals 14 residues. CDR3 bases: TGTGCCTGGAGTGTTAGGGACTCGGGTTCACCCCTCCACTTT. This sequence encodes CAWSVRDSGSPLHF.

The chain employs TRBV6-5 and TRBJ1-1, with TRBD1 matching 8 bases. Germline V gene sequence: CDR1 MNHEY, CDR2 SVGAGI. J lost 4 bases, V lost 5 bases, and 9 bases had no gene match. CDR3 length: 15 residues. The CDR3 DNA follows: TGTGCCAGCAGTCCCAGCCGTACAGGGGGCACTGAAGCTTTCTTT. Translation gives CASSPSRTGGTEAFF.

Turning to this clone: This sample also contains other DNA sequences that code for the same CDR3. The chain recombines TRBV9 with TRBJ1-4; D not resolved. The germline V gene encodes CDR1 SGDLS and CDR2 YYNGEE. The CDR3 is made up of 12 amino acids. Trimming pared 3 bases from V and 5 bases from J, leaving 5 bases between. CDR3 nucleotide sequence: TGTGCCAGCAGCGCCCAGAATGAAAAACTGTTTTTT. Translating gives CASSAQNEKLFF.

The chain couples TRBV7-9 to TRBJ1-5; 9 bases map to TRBD1. The CDR3 runs to 16 residues. J was trimmed by 0 bases and V by 5 bases; bases with no gene match: 5. Germline-derived CDR1 and CDR2 are SEHNR and FQNEAQ (reference sequence). The CDR3 sequence is CASSEDRGDSNQPQHF. CDR3 DNA: TGTGCCAGCAGCGAGGACAGGGGAGATAGCAATCAGCCCCAGCATTTT.

The chain's CDR3 is CASSLTGLQEQFF. CDR3 in DNA: TGCGCCAGCAGCTTGACAGGGCTTCAAGAGCAGTTCTTC. The chain links TRBV5-1 to TRBJ2-1, with a tentative D call TRBD1 (6 bases). Trimming cost V 1 base and J 10 bases, with 12 bases left between them. The germline V gene encodes CDR1 SGHRS and CDR2 YFSETQ. The CDR3 has 13 amino acids.

The chain uses TRBV28 and TRBJ1-1; 8 nucleotides align to TRBD1. Unmatched junction bases numbered 9, after V lost 3 bases and J lost 3 bases. Germline CDR1 MDHEN, CDR2 SYDVKM. CDR3 length: 16 residues. Written as DNA, the CDR3 is TGTGCCAGCAGTTTTCCCCAGGGGGCTAAAGACACTGAAGCTTTCTTT. Encoded protein: CASSFPQGAKDTEAFF.

This clone has a single count. V and J are TRBV28 and TRBJ2-7; 8 bases are shared with TRBD1. Per germline, CDR1 MDHEN and CDR2 SYDVKM. V was clipped by 5 bases and J by 5 bases; unmatched bases: 8. This CDR3 is built from 14 residues. The CDR3 spells CASSPLLTGDEQYF. Here the CDR3 DNA reads TGTGCCAGCAGTCCACTATTGACAGGGGACGAGCAGTACTTC.

This clone has only a few counts. The rearrangement links TRBV7-3 to TRBJ2-3; TRBD1 aligns across 7 bases. CDR3 length equals 14 residues. Germline lookup yields CDR1 SGHTA and CDR2 FQGTGA. Trimming cost V 5 bases and J 6 bases; bases outside gene matches: 8. In DNA, the CDR3 is TGTGCCAGCAGCCCCACAGGGGCATGGGATACGCAGTATTTT. Translated: CASSPTGAWDTQYF.

V usage is TRBV29-1 and J usage is TRBJ1-1; weak D call: TRBD1 (6 bases). Per germline, CDR1 SQVTM and CDR2 ANQGSEA. Deletions cut 6 bases from V and 1 base from J, with 9 bases between. The CDR3 runs to 12 residues. The CDR3 loop is CSVDRSNTEAFF. CDR3 in DNA: TGCAGCGTGGACAGATCGAACACTGAAGCTTTCTTT. Complete variable domain (other parts from reference TRBV29-1 and TRBJ1-1): SAVISQKPSRDICQRGTSLTIQCQVDSQVTMMFWYRQQPGQSLTLIATANQGSEATYESGFVIDKFPISRPNLTFSTLTVSNMSPEDSSIYLCSVDRSNTEAFFGQGTRLTVV.

The chain has TRBV5-1 and TRBJ2-1, with unresolved D. The CDR3 is 13 residues long. Germline CDR1 reads SGHRS; CDR2 reads YFSETQ. Trimming cost V 5 bases and J 5 bases, with 11 bases left between them. The CDR3 spells CASSQGQDNEQFF. CDR3 in DNA: TGCGCCAGCAGTCAAGGCCAGGACAATGAGCAGTTCTTC.

The rearrangement joins TRBV5-1 to TRBJ1-2, with 7 bases that match TRBD1. The germline CDR1 and CDR2 sequences are SGHRS and YFSETQ. The CDR3 runs to 15 residues. Trimming cost V 0 bases and J 3 bases; bases outside gene matches: 5. The CDR3 spells CASSLALTGYYGYTF. The CDR3 DNA reads TGCGCCAGCAGCTTGGCCCTGACAGGGTACTATGGCTACACCTTC.

The chain has TRBV2 and TRBJ1-6, with D unclear. The CDR3 totals 13 residues. In germline, CDR1 is SNHLY, CDR2 FYNNEI. V was shortened by 8 bases and J by 7 bases, with 12 bases between the two germline ends. CDR3 in amino acids: CASQPEKNSPLHF. CDR3 coding DNA: TGTGCCAGCCAACCCGAGAAAAATTCACCCCTCCACTTT.

The rearrangement joins TRBV5-1 to TRBJ2-7, with TRBD1 identical over 9 bases. The CDR3 has 14 residues. Germline assignment: CDR1 SGHRS and CDR2 YFSETQ. The V gene end was trimmed by 3 bases and the J gene end by 2 bases; junction bases not matched to a gene: 3. Written as DNA, the CDR3 is TGCGCCAGCAGCTGGGGGACAGGGACCTACGAGCAGTACTTC. Translating gives CASSWGTGTYEQYF. The full variable domain, completed using reference TRBV5-1 and TRBJ2-7, is KAGVTQTPRYLIKTRGQQVTLSCSPISGHRSVSWYQQTPGQGLQFLFEYFSETQRNKGNFPGRFSGRQFSNSRSEMNVSTLELGDSALYLCASSWGTGTYEQYFGPGTRLTVT.

This chain links TRBV12-3 or TRBV12-4 with TRBJ1-3; D is undetermined. The CDR3 runs to 13 residues. Trimming took 2 bases from V and 4 from J, leaving 6 bases between them. CDR3 amino acids: CASSLIEGNTIYF. In DNA form, the CDR3 reads TGTGCCAGCAGTTTAATCGAGGGAAACACCATATATTTT.

V usage is TRBV2 and J usage is TRBJ2-1, with 13 bases lining up with TRBD2. There are 14 residues in the CDR3. CDR1 SNHLY and CDR2 FYNNEI come from the germline V gene. The V and J ends lost 6 bases and 8 bases, in that order; junction bases with no gene match: 4. In nucleotides, the CDR3 is TGTGCCAGCAGGGGGACTAGCGGGGTATATGAGCAGTTCTTC. It yields the protein CASRGTSGVYEQFF.

The rearrangement joins TRBV7-9 to TRBJ1-4; tentative D call: TRBD1 (6 bases). Trimming cost V 5 bases and J 0 bases, with 13 bases left between them. From germline, CDR1 is SEHNR and CDR2 FQNEAQ (reference sequence). This CDR3 contains 16 residues. The CDR3 spells CASSGGALATNEKLFF. DNA of the CDR3: TGTGCCAGCAGCGGGGGGGCCCTGGCAACTAATGAAAAACTGTTTTTT. Full variable domain (remainder filled in from reference TRBV7-9 and TRBJ1-4): DTGVSQNPRHKITKRGQNVTFRCDPISEHNRLYWYRQTLGQGPEFLTYFQNEAQLEKSRLLSDRFSAERPKGSFSTLEIQRTEQGDSAMYLCASSGGALATNEKLFFGSGTQLSVL.

The chain recombines TRBV25-1 with TRBJ1-4; 8 nucleotides align to TRBD1. CDR1 and CDR2 from the germline V gene are MGHDK and SYGVNS. The V gene end was trimmed by 6 bases and the J gene end by 7 bases; junction bases not matched to a gene: 10. The CDR3 has 15 residues. Here the CDR3 reads CASSFPGGRGEKLFF. In nucleotides, the CDR3 is TGTGCCAGCAGCTTCCCAGGGGGCAGAGGTGAAAAACTGTTTTTT.

This chain joins TRBV5-1 and TRBJ1-2; possible D gene TRBD1, 6 bases. CDR1 and CDR2 from the germline V gene are SGHRS and YFSETQ. The CDR3 extends over 18 amino acids. V was clipped by 4 bases and J by 3 bases, with 25 bases between them. In DNA, the CDR3 is TGCGCCAGCAGCCCATCGGGTCCAGGGGTAGAGAAGGACTATGGCTACACCTTC. Amino acids: CASSPSGPGVEKDYGYTF.

The chain recombines TRBV5-1 with TRBJ2-7; possibly TRBD2 for D (7 bases). The V gene lost 3 bases and the J gene lost 3 bases, with 16 bases spanning the gap. The CDR3 contains 15 residues. Germline V gives CDR1 SGHRS, CDR2 YFSETQ. CDR3: CASSWTRGASYEQYF. The CDR3 bases are TGCGCCAGCAGCTGGACCCGGGGGGCTAGCTACGAGCAGTACTTC.

V is TRBV6-5 and J is TRBJ1-1, with a weak D call TRBD1 (6 bases). V lost 6 bases to trimming and J lost 7 bases, with 18 bases between them. Germline V gives CDR1 MNHEY, CDR2 SVGAGI. This CDR3 contains 14 residues. This CDR3 is CASSLLQGISEAFF. CDR3 nucleotides: TGTGCCAGCAGCCTGTTACAGGGTATCAGTGAAGCTTTCTTT.

J is TRBJ2-3 and V is TRBV6-5; 7 positions match TRBD2. The CDR3 loop spans 13 amino acids. CDR1 MNHEY and CDR2 SVGAGI come from the germline V gene. Unmatched junction bases numbered 4, after V lost 9 bases and J lost 1 base. The CDR3 here is CASQGGGTDTQYF. CDR3 in DNA: TGTGCCAGTCAGGGAGGGGGCACAGATACGCAGTATTTT.

The chain has TRBV7-6 and TRBJ2-7; a weak D match, TRBD1 (5 bases). V dropped 3 bases and J dropped 3 bases, with 9 bases sitting between them. The CDR3 runs 13 residues. Germline CDR1 is SGHVS and CDR2 is FNYEAQ. CDR3 nucleotide sequence: TGTGCCAGCAGCTTCGACAGAGGCTACGAGCAGTACTTC. Amino acids: CASSFDRGYEQYF.

The J gene is TRBJ1-2, the V gene TRBV27, with a weak D call TRBD1 (6 bases). V was pared by 1 base and J by 2 bases, with 11 bases between. Germline CDR1 reads MNHEY; CDR2 reads SMNVEV (reference sequence). The CDR3 has 15 amino acids. CDR3 sequence (DNA): TGTGCCAGCAGTTTATTAGGCACAGGGAACTATGGCTACACCTTC. It is translated as CASSLLGTGNYGYTF.

The gene calls are TRBV28 and TRBJ2-7; D may be TRBD1 (6 bases). Looked up from germline, CDR1 is MDHEN and CDR2 is SYDVKM. The CDR3 is 14 amino acids. V lost 6 bases, J lost 2 bases, and 14 bases lay in between. For the CDR3, the DNA is TGTGCCAGCAGCCTACAGGGTAGTACCTACGAGCAGTACTTC. Amino acids: CASSLQGSTYEQYF.

The chain combines TRBV18 with TRBJ2-3; D ambiguous. This CDR3 spans 14 amino acids. Deletions cut 4 bases from V and 4 bases from J, with 12 bases between. The germline CDR1 and CDR2 sequences are KGHSH and LQKENI. In nucleotides, the CDR3 is TGTGCCAGCTCACAACCAATGACTGCAGATACGCAGTATTTT. It yields the protein CASSQPMTADTQYF.

The table lists this clone with a few counts. The chain links TRBV5-1 to TRBJ1-1; D perhaps matches TRBD1 (5 bases). V lost 0 bases and J 8 bases, leaving 11 bases between the germline ends. CDR3 length: 13 residues. Germline assignment: CDR1 SGHRS and CDR2 YFSETQ. The CDR3 nucleotides are TGCGCCAGCAGCTTGGTTGGAGGGGAGGAAGCTTTCTTT. Its translation: CASSLVGGEEAFF.

The CDR3 reads CASSSLAGWGRTEAFF. The CDR3 nucleotides are TGTGCCAGCAGCTCCCTCGCGGGATGGGGAAGGACTGAAGCTTTCTTT. The chain has TRBV5-6 and TRBJ1-1; unclear D gene. V dropped 3 bases and J dropped 5 bases, with 20 bases sitting between them. Germline V gene lookup returns CDR1 SGHDT and CDR2 YYEEEE. This CDR3 contains 16 residues.

This chain uses TRBV5-1 with TRBJ2-7; 9 bases map to TRBD1. The trim removed 4 bases at V and 4 bases at J, leaving 9 bases unmatched. Per the germline V gene, CDR1 is SGHRS and CDR2 is YFSETQ. The CDR3 runs 15 residues. CDR3 DNA: TGCGCCAGCAGCCTAGTCACGGGACAGGGTTACGAGCAGTACTTC. This encodes CASSLVTGQGYEQYF.

Here the CDR3 reads CASSQVGGVEQYF. CDR3 nucleotides: TGCGCCAGCAGCCAAGTAGGAGGGGTCGAGCAGTACTTC. The chain employs TRBV4-1 and TRBJ2-7; weak D call: TRBD2 (6 bases). The CDR3 contains 13 residues. The germline CDR1 and CDR2 sequences are MGHRA and YSYEKL. Trimming stripped 1 base from V and 6 bases from J, with 10 bases between.

The chain is built from TRBV19 and TRBJ2-1, with D perhaps TRBD2 (6 bases). V lost 0 bases to trimming and J lost 7 bases, with 13 bases between them. The CDR3 spans 15 residues. CDR1 is LNHDA and CDR2 is SQIVND in the germline V gene (reference sequence). CDR3 sequence reads: CASSIDLGRGNEQFF. The CDR3 coding sequence is TGTGCCAGTAGTATAGATTTGGGTCGGGGGAATGAGCAGTTCTTC.

V and J are TRBV2 and TRBJ2-7; 9 positions match TRBD2. This CDR3 region has 15 residues. Germline loops: CDR1 SNHLY, CDR2 FYNNEI. V lost 5 bases and J lost 2; bases outside the gene matches: 7. The CDR3 DNA reads TGTGCCAGCAGTCCTTCTAGCGGGGTTGCCTACGAGCAGTACTTC. The encoded protein is CASSPSSGVAYEQYF.

J is TRBJ1-5 and V is TRBV9; D is perhaps TRBD1 (5 bases). Trimming shortened V by 2 bases and J by 6 bases, and 15 bases separated the two germline ends. CDR1 and CDR2 (germline): SGDLS, YYNGEE. The CDR3 runs 15 residues. CDR3 residues: CASSVSPQVGQPQHF. The CDR3 coding sequence is TGTGCCAGCAGCGTCTCGCCACAGGTGGGTCAGCCCCAGCATTTT.